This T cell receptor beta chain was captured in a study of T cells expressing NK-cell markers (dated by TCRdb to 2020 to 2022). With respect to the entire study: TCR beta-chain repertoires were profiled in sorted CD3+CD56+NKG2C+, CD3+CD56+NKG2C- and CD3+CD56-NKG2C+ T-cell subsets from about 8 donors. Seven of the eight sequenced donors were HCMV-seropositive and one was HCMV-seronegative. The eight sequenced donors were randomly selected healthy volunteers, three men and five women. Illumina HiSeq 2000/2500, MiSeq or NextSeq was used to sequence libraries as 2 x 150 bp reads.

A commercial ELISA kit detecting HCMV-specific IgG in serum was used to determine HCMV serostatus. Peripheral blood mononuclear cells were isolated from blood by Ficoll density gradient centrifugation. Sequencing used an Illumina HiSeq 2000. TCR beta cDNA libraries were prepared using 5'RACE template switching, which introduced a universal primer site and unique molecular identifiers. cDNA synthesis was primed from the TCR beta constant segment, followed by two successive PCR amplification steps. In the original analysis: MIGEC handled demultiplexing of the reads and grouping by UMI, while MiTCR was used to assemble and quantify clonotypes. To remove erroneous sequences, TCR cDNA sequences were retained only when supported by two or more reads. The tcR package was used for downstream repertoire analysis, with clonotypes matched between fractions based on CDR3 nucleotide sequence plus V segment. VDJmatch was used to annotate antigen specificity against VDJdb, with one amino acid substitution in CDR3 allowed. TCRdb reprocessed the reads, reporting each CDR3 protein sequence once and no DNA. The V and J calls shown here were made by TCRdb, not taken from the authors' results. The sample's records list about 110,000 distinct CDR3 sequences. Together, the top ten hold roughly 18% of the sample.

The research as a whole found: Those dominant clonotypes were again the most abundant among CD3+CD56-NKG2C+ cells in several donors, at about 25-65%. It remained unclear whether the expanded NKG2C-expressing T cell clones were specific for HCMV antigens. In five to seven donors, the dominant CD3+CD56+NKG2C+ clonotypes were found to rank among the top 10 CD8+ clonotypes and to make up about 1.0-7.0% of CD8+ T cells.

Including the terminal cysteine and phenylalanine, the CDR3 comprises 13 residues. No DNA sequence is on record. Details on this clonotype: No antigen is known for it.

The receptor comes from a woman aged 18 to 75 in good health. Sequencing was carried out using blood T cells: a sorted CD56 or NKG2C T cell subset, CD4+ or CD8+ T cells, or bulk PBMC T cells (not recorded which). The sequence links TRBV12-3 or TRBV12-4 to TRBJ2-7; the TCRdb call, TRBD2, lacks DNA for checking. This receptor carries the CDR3 CASSGLFLDEQYF.